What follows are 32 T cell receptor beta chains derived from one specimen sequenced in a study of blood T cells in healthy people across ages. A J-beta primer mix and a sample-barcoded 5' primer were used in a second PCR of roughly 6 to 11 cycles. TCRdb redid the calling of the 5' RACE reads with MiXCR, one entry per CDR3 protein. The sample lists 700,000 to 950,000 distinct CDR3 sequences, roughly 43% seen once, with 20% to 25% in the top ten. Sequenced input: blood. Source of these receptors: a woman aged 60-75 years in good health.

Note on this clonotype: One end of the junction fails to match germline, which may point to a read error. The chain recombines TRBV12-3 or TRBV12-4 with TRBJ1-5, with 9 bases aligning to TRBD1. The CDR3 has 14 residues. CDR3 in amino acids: CASSPTGGNRPQHF. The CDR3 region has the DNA TGTGCCAGCAGTCCCACAGGGGGCAATCGGCCCCAGCATTTT.

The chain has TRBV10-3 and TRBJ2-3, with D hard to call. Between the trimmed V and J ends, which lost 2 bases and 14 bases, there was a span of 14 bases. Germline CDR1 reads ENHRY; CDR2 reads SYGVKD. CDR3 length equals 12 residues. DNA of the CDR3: TGTGCCATCAGTGAGGACGATAGATACGCGTATTTT. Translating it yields CAISEDDRYAYF.

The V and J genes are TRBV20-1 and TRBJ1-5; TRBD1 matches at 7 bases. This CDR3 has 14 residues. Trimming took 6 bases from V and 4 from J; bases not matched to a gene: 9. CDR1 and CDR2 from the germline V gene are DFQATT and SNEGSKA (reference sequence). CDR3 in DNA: TGCAGTGCAAAGAGACAGGGTGGAAATCAGCCCCAGCATTTT. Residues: CSAKRQGGNQPQHF.

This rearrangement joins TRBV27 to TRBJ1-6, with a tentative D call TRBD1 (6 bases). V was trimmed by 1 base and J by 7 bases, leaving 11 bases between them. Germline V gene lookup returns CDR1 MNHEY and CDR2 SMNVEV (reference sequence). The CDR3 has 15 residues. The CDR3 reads CASSLLGGRNSPLHF. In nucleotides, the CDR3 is TGTGCCAGCAGTTTATTGGGGGGCCGGAATTCACCCCTCCACTTT.

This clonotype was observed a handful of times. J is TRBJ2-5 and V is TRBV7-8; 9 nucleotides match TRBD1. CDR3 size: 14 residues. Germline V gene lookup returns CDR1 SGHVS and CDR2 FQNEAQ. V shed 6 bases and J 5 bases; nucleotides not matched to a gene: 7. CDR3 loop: CASRGGQGFETQYF. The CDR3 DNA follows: TGTGCCAGCAGAGGGGGACAGGGCTTCGAGACCCAGTACTTC. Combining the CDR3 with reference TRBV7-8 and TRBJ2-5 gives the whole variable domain GAGVSQSPRYKVAKRGQDVALRCDPISGHVSLFWYQQALGQGPEFLTYFQNEAQLDKSGLPSDRFFAERPEGSVSTLKIQRTQQEDSAVYLCASRGGQGFETQYFGPGTRLLVL.

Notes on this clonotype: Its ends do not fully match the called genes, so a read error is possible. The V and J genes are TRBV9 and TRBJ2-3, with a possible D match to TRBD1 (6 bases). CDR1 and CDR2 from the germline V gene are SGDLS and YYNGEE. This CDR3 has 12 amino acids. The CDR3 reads CACSVAGDTRYF. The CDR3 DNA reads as TGTGCCTGCAGCGTAGCAGGGGATACGCGGTATTTT.

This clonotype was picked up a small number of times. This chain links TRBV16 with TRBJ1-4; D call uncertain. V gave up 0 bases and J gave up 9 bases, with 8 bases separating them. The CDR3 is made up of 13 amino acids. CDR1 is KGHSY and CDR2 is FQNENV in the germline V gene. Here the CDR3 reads CASSQSPLQKLFF. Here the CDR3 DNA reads TGTGCCAGCAGCCAATCGCCACTTCAAAAACTGTTTTTT. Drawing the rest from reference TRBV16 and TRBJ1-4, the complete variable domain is GEEVAQTPKHLVRGEGQKAKLYCAPIKGHSYVFWYQQVLKNEFKFLISFQNENVFDETGMPKERFSAKCLPNSPCSLEIQATKLEDSAVYFCASSQSPLQKLFFGSGTQLSVL.

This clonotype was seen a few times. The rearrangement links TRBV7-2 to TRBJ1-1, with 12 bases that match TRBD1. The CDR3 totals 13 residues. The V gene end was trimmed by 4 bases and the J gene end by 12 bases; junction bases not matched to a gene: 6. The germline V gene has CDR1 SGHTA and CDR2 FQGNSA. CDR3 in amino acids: CASSSGTGGRPFF. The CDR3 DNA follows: TGTGCCAGCAGCTCGGGGACAGGGGGCAGACCTTTCTTT.

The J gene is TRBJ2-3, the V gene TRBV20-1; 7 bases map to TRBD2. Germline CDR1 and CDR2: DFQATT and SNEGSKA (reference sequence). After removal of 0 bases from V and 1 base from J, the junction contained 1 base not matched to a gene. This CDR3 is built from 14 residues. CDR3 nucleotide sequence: TGCAGTGCTAGAGAGAGCGGGGGCACAGATACGCAGTATTTT. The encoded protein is CSARESGGTDTQYF.

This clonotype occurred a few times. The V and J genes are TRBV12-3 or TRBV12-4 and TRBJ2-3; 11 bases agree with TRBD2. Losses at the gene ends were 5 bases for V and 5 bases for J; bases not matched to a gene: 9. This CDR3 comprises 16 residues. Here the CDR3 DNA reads TGTGCCAGCAGTCGAACTAGCGGGAGAGGAATAGATACGCAGTATTTT. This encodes CASSRTSGRGIDTQYF.

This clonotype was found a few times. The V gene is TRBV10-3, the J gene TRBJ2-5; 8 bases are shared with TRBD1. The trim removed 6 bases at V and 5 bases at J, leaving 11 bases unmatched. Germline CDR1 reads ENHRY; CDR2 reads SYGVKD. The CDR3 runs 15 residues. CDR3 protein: CAISAGQGREETQYF. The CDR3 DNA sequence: TGTGCCATCAGCGCAGGACAGGGCCGGGAGGAGACCCAGTACTTC.

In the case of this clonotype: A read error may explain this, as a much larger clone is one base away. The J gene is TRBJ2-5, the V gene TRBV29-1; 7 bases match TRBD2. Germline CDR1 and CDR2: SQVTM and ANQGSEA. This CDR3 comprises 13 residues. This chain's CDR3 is CSVPGGFQETRYF. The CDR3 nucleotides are TGCAGCGTCCCGGGGGGATTTCAAGAGACCCGGTACTTC.

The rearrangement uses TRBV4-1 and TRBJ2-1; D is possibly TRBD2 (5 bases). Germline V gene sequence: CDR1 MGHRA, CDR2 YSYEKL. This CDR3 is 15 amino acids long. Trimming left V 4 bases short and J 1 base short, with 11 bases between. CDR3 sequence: CASSRNEGSYNEQFF. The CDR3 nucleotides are TGCGCCAGCAGCCGAAATGAGGGATCCTACAATGAGCAGTTCTTC.

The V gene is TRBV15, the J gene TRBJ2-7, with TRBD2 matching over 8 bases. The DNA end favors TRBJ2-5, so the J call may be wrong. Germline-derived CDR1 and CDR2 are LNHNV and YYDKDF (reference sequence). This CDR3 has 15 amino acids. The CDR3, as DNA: TGTGCCACCAGCAGACCGGGACTAGTAGGCGAGACCCAGTACTTC. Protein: CATSRPGLVGETQYF.

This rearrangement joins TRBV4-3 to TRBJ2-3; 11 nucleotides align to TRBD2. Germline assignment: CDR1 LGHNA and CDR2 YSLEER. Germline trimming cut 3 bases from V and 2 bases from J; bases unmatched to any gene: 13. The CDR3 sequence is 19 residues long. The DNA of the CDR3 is TGCGCCAGCAGCCAGGATCCCTTCACTAGCGGGGGATACACAGATACGCAGTATTTT. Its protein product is CASSQDPFTSGGYTDTQYF.

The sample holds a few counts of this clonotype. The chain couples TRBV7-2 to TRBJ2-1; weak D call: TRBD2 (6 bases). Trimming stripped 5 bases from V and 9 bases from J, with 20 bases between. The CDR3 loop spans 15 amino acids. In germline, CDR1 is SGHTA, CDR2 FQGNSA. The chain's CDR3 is CASSVGQAGPREQFF. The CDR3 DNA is TGTGCCAGCAGCGTGGGGCAAGCGGGCCCTCGTGAGCAGTTCTTC.

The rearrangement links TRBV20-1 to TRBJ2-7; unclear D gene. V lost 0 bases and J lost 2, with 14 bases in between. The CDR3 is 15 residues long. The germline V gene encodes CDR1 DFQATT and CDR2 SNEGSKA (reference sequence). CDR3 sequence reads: CSARDCTEFTYEQYF. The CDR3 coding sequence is TGCAGTGCTAGAGATTGTACAGAATTCACCTACGAGCAGTACTTC.

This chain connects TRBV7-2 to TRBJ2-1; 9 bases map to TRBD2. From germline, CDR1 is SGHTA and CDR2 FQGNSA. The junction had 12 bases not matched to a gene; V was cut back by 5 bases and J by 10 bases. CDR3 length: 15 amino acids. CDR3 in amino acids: CASSPPLAGPREQFF. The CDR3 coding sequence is TGTGCCAGCAGCCCCCCTCTAGCGGGGCCCAGAGAGCAGTTCTTC. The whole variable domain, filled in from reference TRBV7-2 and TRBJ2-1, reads GAGVSQSPSNKVTEKGKDVELRCDPISGHTALYWYRQSLGQGLEFLIYFQGNSAPDKSGLPSDRFSAERTGGSVSTLTIQRTQQEDSAVYLCASSPPLAGPREQFFGPGTRLTVL.

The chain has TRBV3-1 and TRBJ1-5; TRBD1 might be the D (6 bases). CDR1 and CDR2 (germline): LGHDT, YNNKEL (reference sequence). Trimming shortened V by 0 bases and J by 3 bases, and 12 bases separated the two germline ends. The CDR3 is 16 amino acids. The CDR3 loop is CASSQDRGPPNQPQHF. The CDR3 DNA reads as TGTGCCAGCAGCCAAGACAGGGGCCCGCCCAATCAGCCCCAGCATTTT.

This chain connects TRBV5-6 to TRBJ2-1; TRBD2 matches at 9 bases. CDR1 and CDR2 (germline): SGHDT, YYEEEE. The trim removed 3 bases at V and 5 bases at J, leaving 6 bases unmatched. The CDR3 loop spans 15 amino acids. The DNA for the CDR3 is TGTGCCAGCAGCTGGGGACTAGCCACAAACAATGAGCAGTTCTTC. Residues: CASSWGLATNNEQFF.

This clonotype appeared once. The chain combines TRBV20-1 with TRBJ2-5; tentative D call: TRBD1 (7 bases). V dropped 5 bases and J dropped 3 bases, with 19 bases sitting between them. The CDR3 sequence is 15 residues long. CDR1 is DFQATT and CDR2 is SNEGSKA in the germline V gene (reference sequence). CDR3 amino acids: CSASEGGVAEETQYF. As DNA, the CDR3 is TGCAGTGCTTCTGAAGGGGGCGTAGCGGAAGAGACCCAGTACTTC.

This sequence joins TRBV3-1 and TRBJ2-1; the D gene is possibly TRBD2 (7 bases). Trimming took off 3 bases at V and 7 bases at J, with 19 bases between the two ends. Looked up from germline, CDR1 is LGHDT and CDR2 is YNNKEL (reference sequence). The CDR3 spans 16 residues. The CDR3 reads CASSHPRGGTFNEQFF. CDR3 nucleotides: TGTGCCAGCAGCCATCCGAGGGGGGGGACCTTTAATGAGCAGTTCTTC.

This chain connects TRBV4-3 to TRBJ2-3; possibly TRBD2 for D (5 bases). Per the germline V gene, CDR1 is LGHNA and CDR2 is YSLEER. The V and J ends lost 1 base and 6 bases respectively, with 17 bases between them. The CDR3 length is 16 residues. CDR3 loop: CASSQAYSGVGDTQYF. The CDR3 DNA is TGCGCCAGCAGCCAAGCGTACTCCGGGGTGGGGGATACGCAGTATTTT.

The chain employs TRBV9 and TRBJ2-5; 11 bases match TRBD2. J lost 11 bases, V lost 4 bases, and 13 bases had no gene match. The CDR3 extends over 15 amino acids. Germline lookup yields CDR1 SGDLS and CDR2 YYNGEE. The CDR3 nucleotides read TGTGCCAGCAGCTACTCCGGGACTAGCGGCGAAAAGCAGTACTTC. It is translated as CASSYSGTSGEKQYF.

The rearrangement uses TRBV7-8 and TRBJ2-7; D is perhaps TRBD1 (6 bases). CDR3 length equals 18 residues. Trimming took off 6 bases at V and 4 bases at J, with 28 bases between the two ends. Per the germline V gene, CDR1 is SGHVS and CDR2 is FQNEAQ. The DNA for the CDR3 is TGTGCCAGCAGGCCCTTGGTGGGACAACTAACCGCTGGGTACGAGCAGTACTTC. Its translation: CASRPLVGQLTAGYEQYF.

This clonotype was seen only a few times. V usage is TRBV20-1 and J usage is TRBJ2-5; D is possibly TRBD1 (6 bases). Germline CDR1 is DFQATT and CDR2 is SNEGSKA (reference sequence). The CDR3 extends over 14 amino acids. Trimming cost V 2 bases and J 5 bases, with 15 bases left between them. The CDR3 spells CSARPTGPRETQYF. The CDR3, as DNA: TGCAGTGCTAGACCTACAGGGCCGCGGGAGACCCAGTACTTC.

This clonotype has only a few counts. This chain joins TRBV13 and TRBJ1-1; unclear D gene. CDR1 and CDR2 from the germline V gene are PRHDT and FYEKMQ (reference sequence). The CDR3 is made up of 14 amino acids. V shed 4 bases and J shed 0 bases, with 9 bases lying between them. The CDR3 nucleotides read TGTGCCAGCAGCTCGGGAGTATTGAACACTGAAGCTTTCTTT. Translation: CASSSGVLNTEAFF.

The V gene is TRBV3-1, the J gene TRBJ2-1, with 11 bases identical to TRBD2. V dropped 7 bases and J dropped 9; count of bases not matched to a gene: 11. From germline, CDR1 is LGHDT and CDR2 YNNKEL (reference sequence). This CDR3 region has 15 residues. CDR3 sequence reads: CASTHSGSGGGEQFF. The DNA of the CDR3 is TGTGCCAGCACCCATAGTGGTAGCGGGGGGGGTGAGCAGTTCTTC.

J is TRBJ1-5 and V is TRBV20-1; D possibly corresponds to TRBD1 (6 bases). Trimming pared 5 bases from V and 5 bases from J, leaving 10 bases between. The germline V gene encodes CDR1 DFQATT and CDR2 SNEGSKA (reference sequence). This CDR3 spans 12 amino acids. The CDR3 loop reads CSASGQHQPQHF. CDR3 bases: TGCAGTGCTTCCGGACAGCATCAGCCCCAGCATTTT.

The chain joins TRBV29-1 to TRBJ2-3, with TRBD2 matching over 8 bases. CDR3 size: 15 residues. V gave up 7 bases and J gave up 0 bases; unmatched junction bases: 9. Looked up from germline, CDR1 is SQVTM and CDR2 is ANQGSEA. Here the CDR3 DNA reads TGCAGCGCCAAACTAGCGGATGAAAGCACAGATACGCAGTATTTT. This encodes CSAKLADESTDTQYF.

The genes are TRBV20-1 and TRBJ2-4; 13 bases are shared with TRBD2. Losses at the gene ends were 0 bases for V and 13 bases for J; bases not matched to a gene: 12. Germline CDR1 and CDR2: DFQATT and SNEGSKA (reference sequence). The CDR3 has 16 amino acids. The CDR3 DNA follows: TGCAGTGCTAGAGATCCCTCGGGGACTAGCGGGGTTGAGCAGTACTTC. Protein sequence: CSARDPSGTSGVEQYF.

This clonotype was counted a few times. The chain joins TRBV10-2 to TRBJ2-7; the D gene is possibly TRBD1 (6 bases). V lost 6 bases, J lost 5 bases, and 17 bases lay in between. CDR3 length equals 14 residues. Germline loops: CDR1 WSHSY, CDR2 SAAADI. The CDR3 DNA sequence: TGCGCCAGCAGCAAACAGGGTCCGGCGAACGAGCAGTACTTC. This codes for CASSKQGPANEQYF.